This T cell receptor (beta chain) was obtained from a study of HIV-infected patients and healthy controls. V lost 2 bases and J lost 0, with 9 bases in between. The germline gives CDR1 GTSNPN, CDR2 SVGIG (reference sequence). The CDR3 length is 14 residues. 500 ng RNA was reverse transcribed with alpha and beta constant-region primers. Each of the alpha and beta chains got its own library through chain-specific third strand synthesis with indices. TCRdb used MiXCR to reprocess the 5' RACE reads, holding one entry per CDR3 protein. This table has 18,000 or so distinct CDR3 sequences, roughly a tenth appearing once. All unsorted peripheral T cells were captured because whole blood was used without fractionation.

The sequence derives from an adult in good health. The rearrangement links TRBV30 to TRBJ2-3, with D possibly TRBD2 on 7 matching bases. Specimen: blood. The CDR3 DNA follows: TGTGCCTGGAGTCGGGGGGCTAGCACAGATACGCAGTATTTT. Its translation: CAWSRGASTDTQYF.